This is a list of T cell receptor beta chains from one sample in a study of cytomegalovirus exposure and HLA in healthy donors. Produced via immunoSEQ multiplex PCR; TCRdb's table is partial and in-frame only. The sample has some 130,000 clones; roughly 72% are singletons. The specimen was PBMCs. All receptors come from a male donor in good health and CMV-seronegative. Both conserved end residues are part of each CDR3. The order of the fields is CDR3 protein, CDR3 DNA, clone size, J gene, D gene, V gene. A D gene is named only where the DNA matches it firmly. The size entry is marked missing in some rows and otherwise reads once, few, many or a size class.

CDR3: CASSLGQAQETQYF
DNA: TGTGCCAGCAGCCTGGGACAGGCCCAAGAGACCCAGTACTTC
size: NA
J: TRBJ2-5
D: TRBD1
V: TRBV6-1

CDR3: CASSSDGVRPQHF
DNA: TGTGCCAGCAGTTCTGACGGGGTTCGTCCCCAGCATTTT
size: NA
J: TRBJ1-5
D: NA
V: TRBV6-5

CDR3: CASSSPSGRAKNIQYF
DNA: TGTGCCAGCAGTTCCCCTAGCGGGAGGGCCAAAAACATTCAGTACTTC
size: NA
J: TRBJ2-4
D: TRBD2
V: TRBV27

CDR3: CASNLAGVFYEQYF
DNA: TGTGCCAGCAACCTAGCGGGAGTTTTTTACGAGCAGTACTTC
size: few
J: TRBJ2-7
D: TRBD2
V: TRBV28

CDR3: CASSQDFRGGDENYGYTF
DNA: TGTGCCAGCAGCCAAGATTTCCGAGGGGGCGATGAGAACTATGGCTACACCTTC
size: NA
J: TRBJ1-2
D: TRBD1
V: TRBV4-2

CDR3: CASSLSGGNNQPQHF
DNA: TGTGCCAGCAGTTTGTCAGGGGGTAATAATCAGCCCCAGCATTTT
size: NA
J: TRBJ1-5
D: TRBD1
V: TRBV28

CDR3: CASTPPRAGANTGELFF
DNA: TGTGCCAGCACCCCCCCGAGAGCGGGAGCGAACACCGGGGAGCTGTTTTTT
size: NA
J: TRBJ2-2
D: TRBD2
V: TRBV28

CDR3: CASSLGGGRLNEKLFF
DNA: TGTGCCAGCAGCTTAGGCGGAGGGCGCCTTAATGAAAAACTGTTTTTT
size: few
J: TRBJ1-4
D: NA
V: TRBV11-2

CDR3: CASSGNRRETQYF
DNA: TGTGCCAGCAGTGGTAACCGGCGGGAGACCCAGTACTTC
size: NA
J: TRBJ2-5
D: NA
V: TRBV25-1

CDR3: CASSRRRGTEAFF
DNA: TGTGCCAGCAGCCGGCGCCGGGGTACTGAAGCTTTCTTT
size: NA
J: TRBJ1-1
D: NA
V: TRBV11-3

CDR3: CASRPSGQIEKLFF
DNA: TGTGCCAGCAGACCTTCAGGACAGATTGAAAAACTGTTTTTT
size: NA
J: TRBJ1-4
D: NA
V: TRBV6-6

CDR3: CASSFSGVTGTMNTEAFF
DNA: TGCGCCAGCAGCTTCTCAGGGGTCACCGGGACAATGAACACTGAAGCTTTCTTT
size: once
J: TRBJ1-1
D: NA
V: TRBV5-1

CDR3: CASSSTTGGGNQPQHF
DNA: TGTGCCAGCAGCTCCACCACAGGGGGTGGTAATCAGCCCCAGCATTTT
size: NA
J: TRBJ1-5
D: TRBD1
V: TRBV11-2

CDR3: CASSQTTASSYEQYF
DNA: TGTGCCAGCAGTCAGACCACAGCCAGCTCCTACGAGCAGTACTTC
size: NA
J: TRBJ2-7
D: NA
V: TRBV6-5

CDR3: CASSHLLALREQETQYF
DNA: TGTGCCAGCAGTCACCTACTAGCGTTGCGGGAGCAAGAGACCCAGTACTTC
size: NA
J: TRBJ2-5
D: TRBD2
V: TRBV2

CDR3: CASSPGGGLGDGYTF
DNA: TGTGCCAGCTCACCGGGCGGGGGCCTCGGGGATGGCTACACCTTC
size: NA
J: TRBJ1-2
D: NA
V: TRBV18

CDR3: CASSLATGGGETQYF
DNA: TGTGCCAGCAGCTTAGCTACGGGCGGGGGAGAGACCCAGTACTTC
size: NA
J: TRBJ2-5
D: TRBD2
V: TRBV7-6

CDR3: CASSFRGSNQPQHF
DNA: TGTGCCAGCAGCTTCAGAGGTAGCAATCAGCCCCAGCATTTT
size: NA
J: TRBJ1-5
D: NA
V: TRBV5-4

CDR3: CASSQGQILNTEAFF
DNA: TGTGCCAGTTCACAGGGACAGATACTGAACACTGAAGCTTTCTTT
size: NA
J: TRBJ1-1
D: TRBD1
V: TRBV19

CDR3: CASSPLLQPQHF
DNA: TGTGCCAGCAGCCCTCTTCTTCAGCCCCAGCATTTT
size: NA
J: TRBJ1-5
D: NA
V: TRBV6-5

CDR3: CASSRTEAYEQYF
DNA: TGTGCCAGCAGCCGGACAGAAGCCTACGAGCAGTACTTC
size: NA
J: TRBJ2-7
D: NA
V: TRBV11-2

CDR3: CATQDRTYNEQFF
DNA: TGTGCCACCCAGGACAGGACCTACAATGAGCAGTTCTTC
size: NA
J: TRBJ2-1
D: TRBD1
V: TRBV6-6

CDR3: CASSGGTTNTDTQYF
DNA: TGCGCCAGCAGCGGGGGGACTACCAACACAGATACGCAGTATTTT
size: NA
J: TRBJ2-3
D: TRBD2
V: TRBV5-1

CDR3: CASAGTPSYEQYF
DNA: TGTGCCAGCGCCGGGACTCCGAGCTACGAGCAGTACTTC
size: NA
J: TRBJ2-7
D: NA
V: TRBV9

CDR3: CASSPGQGETQYF
DNA: TGTGCCAGCAGTCCGGGACAGGGGGAGACCCAGTACTTC
size: NA
J: TRBJ2-5
D: TRBD1
V: TRBV2

CDR3: CASSPPGGLNTEAFF
DNA: TGTGCCAGCTCACCCCCAGGGGGCCTGAACACTGAAGCTTTCTTT
size: NA
J: TRBJ1-1
D: TRBD1
V: TRBV18

CDR3: CATLRAGANEKLFF
DNA: TGTGCCACCCTCCGGGCAGGGGCTAATGAAAAACTGTTTTTT
size: NA
J: TRBJ1-4
D: NA
V: TRBV28

CDR3: CASSNQGGVFSYEQYF
DNA: TGTGCCAGTAGTAACCAAGGCGGGGTATTCTCCTACGAGCAGTACTTC
size: NA
J: TRBJ2-7
D: NA
V: TRBV19

CDR3: CASSLSAGNTEAFF
DNA: TGCGCCAGCAGCTTGAGCGCCGGGAACACTGAAGCTTTCTTT
size: NA
J: TRBJ1-1
D: NA
V: TRBV5-1

CDR3: CASSDFSGGANEQFF
DNA: TGTGCCAGCAGTGATTTTAGCGGGGGGGCCAATGAGCAGTTCTTC
size: NA
J: TRBJ2-1
D: TRBD2
V: TRBV6-1

CDR3: CAWGGAADRGYTF
DNA: TGTGCCTGGGGGGGGGCTGCGGATCGGGGCTACACCTTC
size: NA
J: TRBJ1-2
D: NA
V: TRBV30

CDR3: CASNQGSNQPQHF
DNA: TGTGCCAGCAATCAGGGAAGCAATCAGCCCCAGCATTTT
size: NA
J: TRBJ1-5
D: NA
V: TRBV7-8

CDR3: CASSQDLDRGVGYTF
DNA: TGCGCCAGCAGCCAAGATTTGGACAGGGGTGTTGGCTACACCTTC
size: NA
J: TRBJ1-2
D: TRBD1
V: TRBV4-3

CDR3: CASRLLQGPGDTQYF
DNA: TGTGCCAGCAGGCTTTTACAGGGACCCGGGGATACGCAGTATTTT
size: once
J: TRBJ2-3
D: NA
V: TRBV28

CDR3: CASSLPGRKNSPLHF
DNA: TGTGCCAGCAGTTTACCCGGGAGAAAAAATTCACCCCTCCACTTT
size: few
J: TRBJ1-6
D: NA
V: TRBV28

CDR3: CASTEDLLRTDTQYF
DNA: TGTGCCAGCACCGAGGACTTGTTACGCACAGATACGCAGTATTTT
size: NA
J: TRBJ2-3
D: NA
V: TRBV7-8

CDR3: CASRGGRESTDTQYF
DNA: TGTGCCAGCAGGGGCGGGAGGGAGAGCACAGATACGCAGTATTTT
size: few
J: TRBJ2-3
D: TRBD2
V: TRBV5-4

CDR3: CASSQVRDRNYGYTF
DNA: TGCGCCAGCAGCCAGGTCCGGGACAGGAACTATGGCTACACCTTC
size: many
J: TRBJ1-2
D: TRBD1
V: TRBV4-3

CDR3: CAWAPPASPLHF
DNA: TGTGCCTGGGCGCCACCTGCTTCACCCCTCCACTTT
size: once
J: TRBJ1-6
D: NA
V: TRBV30

CDR3: CASSYDGQGGNTIYF
DNA: TGTGCCAGCAGTTACGATGGACAGGGTGGAAACACCATATATTTT
size: NA
J: TRBJ1-3
D: TRBD1
V: TRBV6-5

CDR3: CASGRQGANYGYTF
DNA: TGTGCCAGCGGCCGACAGGGGGCCAACTATGGCTACACCTTC
size: NA
J: TRBJ1-2
D: TRBD1
V: TRBV2

CDR3: CASSLVFGAGYTF
DNA: TGTGCCAGCAGCTTAGTATTTGGGGCTGGCTACACCTTC
size: NA
J: TRBJ1-2
D: NA
V: TRBV11-2

CDR3: CASSLGRREQYF
DNA: TGTGCCAGCAGCCTAGGACGGCGGGAGCAGTACTTC
size: NA
J: TRBJ2-7
D: NA
V: TRBV11-1

CDR3: CASSQAGTTRYEQYF
DNA: TGCGCCAGCAGCCAGGCCGGGACTACACGCTACGAGCAGTACTTC
size: once
J: TRBJ2-7
D: TRBD2
V: TRBV4-1

CDR3: CASSIAPRGDYEQYF
DNA: TGTGCCAGTAGTATAGCGCCGCGGGGCGACTACGAGCAGTACTTC
size: once
J: TRBJ2-7
D: NA
V: TRBV19

CDR3: CASSEYGQNTEAFF
DNA: TGTGCCAGCAGTGAATACGGTCAGAACACTGAAGCTTTCTTT
size: few
J: TRBJ1-1
D: NA
V: TRBV25-1

CDR3: CASSVAGTSNSPLHF
DNA: TGTGCCAGCAGCGTTGCCGGGACTTCCAATTCACCCCTCCACTTT
size: once
J: TRBJ1-6
D: NA
V: TRBV5-4

CDR3: CASSHTTGAYEQYF
DNA: TGCGCCAGCAGCCATACCACAGGGGCCTACGAGCAGTACTTC
size: NA
J: TRBJ2-7
D: TRBD1
V: TRBV4-1

CDR3: CASSLDHKDSFNQPQHF
DNA: TGCGCCAGCAGTCTTGATCATAAGGACAGTTTCAATCAGCCCCAGCATTTT
size: NA
J: TRBJ1-5
D: NA
V: TRBV23-1

CDR3: CASSLGQGTDTQYF
DNA: TGTGCCAGCAGTCTTGGACAGGGCACAGATACGCAGTATTTT
size: once
J: TRBJ2-3
D: TRBD1
V: TRBV7-2

CDR3: CATSRRRDYQETQYF
DNA: TGTGCCACCAGCAGAAGGAGGGACTATCAAGAGACCCAGTACTTC
size: NA
J: TRBJ2-5
D: TRBD2
V: TRBV15

CDR3: CASSPQDNRKNIQYF
DNA: TGTGCCAGCTCACCACAAGACAACCGCAAAAACATTCAGTACTTC
size: NA
J: TRBJ2-4
D: NA
V: TRBV18

CDR3: CASSSPTKTDYEQYF
DNA: TGTGCCAGCAGTTCCCCTACCAAGACAGACTACGAGCAGTACTTC
size: NA
J: TRBJ2-7
D: NA
V: TRBV27

CDR3: CASSQGSGPGELFF
DNA: TGCGCCAGCAGCCAAGGTTCAGGGCCCGGGGAGCTGTTTTTT
size: NA
J: TRBJ2-2
D: NA
V: TRBV4-3

CDR3: CASSTRTGTHYEQYF
DNA: TGTGCCAGCAGCACGCGGACAGGGACCCACTACGAGCAGTACTTC
size: NA
J: TRBJ2-7
D: TRBD1
V: TRBV7-9

CDR3: CASRKSGSGNTIYF
DNA: TGTGCCAGCAGAAAGAGCGGCTCTGGAAACACCATATATTTT
size: NA
J: TRBJ1-3
D: NA
V: TRBV5-6

CDR3: CASSPRDRGNTEAFF
DNA: TGTGCCAGCAGCCCCCGGGACAGGGGGAATACTGAAGCTTTCTTT
size: NA
J: TRBJ1-1
D: TRBD1
V: TRBV9

CDR3: CASSYRGERPTNGYTF
DNA: TGTGCCAGCAGTTACAGGGGTGAACGACCTACTAATGGCTACACCTTC
size: NA
J: TRBJ1-2
D: NA
V: TRBV6-6